The 13 T cell receptor beta chains below all came from one sample that was sequenced in a study of blood T cell repertoires in COVID-19. Profiled with immunoSEQ multiplex PCR; TCRdb holds only in-frame clones, not every one. The data contain about 170,000 clones, over 75% of them singletons. Sequencing input: peripheral blood. The source of these receptors is a man aged 80 or over with COVID-19, enrolled during active disease.

V is TRBV7-3 and J is TRBJ2-1; 7 positions agree with TRBD2. Germline CDR1 and CDR2: SGHTA and FQGTGA. This CDR3 region has 16 residues. Trimming removed 5 bases from V and 7 bases from J; junction bases left unmatched: 14. For the CDR3, the DNA is TGTGCCAGCAGCCCGAGTCTTATTAGCGGGTGGAATGAGCAGTTCTTC. Encoded protein: CASSPSLISGWNEQFF.

The rearrangement joins TRBV7-9 to TRBJ1-5, with no clear D. The germline V gene encodes CDR1 SEHNR and CDR2 FQNEAQ (reference sequence). The CDR3 consists of 14 residues. With 5 bases removed from V and 0 bases from J, the gap between germline ends came to 8 bases. The CDR3 DNA reads as TGTGCCAGCAGCCAATCCAGTAGCAATCAGCCCCAGCATTTT. Residues: CASSQSSSNQPQHF.

The V and J genes are TRBV5-1 and TRBJ1-2, with 7 positions matching TRBD1. The length of the CDR3 is 13 residues. CDR1 and CDR2 from the germline V gene are SGHRS and YFSETQ. The V gene end was trimmed by 2 bases and the J gene end by 7 bases; junction bases not matched to a gene: 5. CDR3 residues: CASSFEGAGGYTF. CDR3 bases: TGCGCCAGCAGCTTCGAGGGGGCCGGTGGCTACACCTTC.

The V gene is TRBV28, the J gene TRBJ1-1; 9 bases match TRBD1. J gave up 1 base and V 5 bases, and 5 bases lay outside the gene matches. There are 15 residues in the CDR3. Germline V gives CDR1 MDHEN, CDR2 SYDVKM. CDR3 residues: CASSRWGQGNTEAFF. DNA for the CDR3: TGTGCCAGCAGTCGCTGGGGACAGGGGAACACTGAAGCTTTCTTT.

This clone came up once. This chain joins TRBV28 and TRBJ1-2; 10 bases match TRBD1. The V segment lost 5 bases and the J segment 8 bases; nucleotides outside the gene matches: 5. CDR3 length: 13 amino acids. Germline V CDR1 and CDR2: MDHEN, SYDVKM. The CDR3 sequence is CASSRGQGQGYTF. CDR3 bases: TGTGCCAGCAGTAGGGGACAGGGGCAAGGCTACACCTTC.

The table lists this clone with a few counts. This chain links TRBV5-1 with TRBJ2-2; 8 bases match TRBD1. The CDR3 sequence is 17 residues long. Germline lookup yields CDR1 SGHRS and CDR2 YFSETQ. J was trimmed by 4 bases and V by 1 base; bases with no gene match: 9. CDR3 loop: CASSLIPTGGLTGELFF. The CDR3 coding sequence is TGCGCCAGCAGCTTGATTCCCACAGGGGGTCTCACCGGGGAGCTGTTTTTT.

The table lists this clone with a count of one. The junction differs from germline at one of its ends, possibly a read error. The chain links TRBV29-1 to TRBJ2-7; 9 nucleotides align to TRBD1. CDR1 is SQVTM and CDR2 is ANQGSEA in the germline V gene. This CDR3 has 11 amino acids. CDR3 coding DNA: TGCAGCGTCACCGGAGGGACAGGGAATTTCTTC. Its protein is CSVTGGTGNFF.

This clone was counted between two and nine times. This sequence joins TRBV5-4 and TRBJ1-1; D remains unclear. V lost 5 bases, J lost 4 bases, and 21 bases lay in between. Germline lookup yields CDR1 SGHNT and CDR2 YYREEE (reference sequence). This CDR3 is 16 amino acids long. CDR3 region: CASSNRQTSLGTEAFF. The CDR3, as DNA: TGTGCCAGCAGTAACCGGCAGACTTCTCTTGGCACTGAAGCTTTCTTT. The whole variable domain, remainder taken from reference TRBV5-4 and TRBJ1-1, is ETGVTQSPTHLIKTRGQQVTLRCSSQSGHNTVSWYQQALGQGPQFIFQYYREEENGRGNFPPRFSGLQFPNYSSELNVNALELDDSALYLCASSNRQTSLGTEAFFGQGTRLTVV.

This clone showed up just once. The chain has TRBV10-3 and TRBJ2-3; D perhaps matches TRBD2 (5 bases). This CDR3 comprises 15 residues. Trimming pared 3 bases from V and 4 bases from J, leaving 14 bases between. Germline-derived CDR1 and CDR2 are ENHRY and SYGVKD. CDR3 DNA sequence: TGTGCCATCAGTGATTTTAGCGAGGACTCAGATACGCAGTATTTT. This gives the protein CAISDFSEDSDTQYF.

The chain uses TRBV5-1 and TRBJ2-7, with D perhaps TRBD2 (6 bases). Germline values: CDR1 SGHRS, CDR2 YFSETQ. This CDR3 has 16 amino acids. V was trimmed by 0 bases and J by 3 bases, leaving 16 bases between them. CDR3 sequence reads: CASSLGFGTGDYEQYF. In nucleotides, the CDR3 is TGCGCCAGCAGCTTGGGCTTCGGGACGGGGGACTACGAGCAGTACTTC.

This clone was detected once. V gene TRBV15 combines with J gene TRBJ2-5; the D is unclear. Per the germline V gene, CDR1 is LNHNV and CDR2 is YYDKDF (reference sequence). Trimming pared 1 base from V and 1 base from J, leaving 7 bases between. The CDR3 spans 14 residues. The CDR3 sequence is CATSRVASQETQYF. The CDR3 region has the DNA TGTGCCACCAGCAGAGTCGCCAGCCAAGAGACCCAGTACTTC.

The V call is TRBV19, the J call TRBJ1-5; 7 positions agree with TRBD1. The V segment lost 7 bases and the J segment 4 bases; nucleotides outside the gene matches: 4. CDR1 and CDR2 (germline): LNHDA, SQIVND (reference sequence). The CDR3 runs 13 residues. The CDR3 protein is CASKGAVNQPQHF. Written as DNA, the CDR3 is TGTGCCAGTAAGGGGGCAGTAAATCAGCCCCAGCATTTT.

This clone was counted a few times. The chain has TRBV9 and TRBJ1-2; maybe TRBD1 (6 bases). Germline V gene data show CDR1 as SGDLS and CDR2 as YYNGEE. The CDR3 totals 16 residues. Trimming shortened V by 6 bases and J by 2 bases, and 20 bases separated the two germline ends. In DNA form, the CDR3 reads TGTGCCAGCACCCATAGGGGGGGCAGTCTGAACTATGGCTACACCTTC. It codes for CASTHRGGSLNYGYTF.